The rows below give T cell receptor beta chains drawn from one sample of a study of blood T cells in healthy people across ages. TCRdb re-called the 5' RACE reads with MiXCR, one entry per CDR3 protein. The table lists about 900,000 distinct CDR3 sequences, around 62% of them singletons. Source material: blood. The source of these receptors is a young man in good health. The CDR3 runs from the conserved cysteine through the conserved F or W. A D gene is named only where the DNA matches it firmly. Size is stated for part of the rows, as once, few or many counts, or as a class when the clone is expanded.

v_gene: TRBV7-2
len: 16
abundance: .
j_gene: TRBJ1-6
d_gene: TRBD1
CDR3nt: TGTGCCAGCAGCCCAAACCGGGACAGGGGAAATTCACCCCTCCACTTT
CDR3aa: CASSPNRDRGNSPLHF

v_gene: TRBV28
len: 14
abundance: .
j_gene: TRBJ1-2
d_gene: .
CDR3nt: TGTGCCAGCATCTCGGGGGTTGGGGGCTATGGCTACACCTTC
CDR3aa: CASISGVGGYGYTF

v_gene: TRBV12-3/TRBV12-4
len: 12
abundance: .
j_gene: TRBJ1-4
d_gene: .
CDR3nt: TGTGCCAGCAGTTATTCAGGGCGGAAACTGTTTTTT
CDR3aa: CASSYSGRKLFF

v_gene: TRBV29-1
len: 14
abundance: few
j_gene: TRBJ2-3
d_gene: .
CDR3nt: TGCAGCGTTGATTGGGGGTATAGCACAGATACGCAGTATTTT
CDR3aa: CSVDWGYSTDTQYF

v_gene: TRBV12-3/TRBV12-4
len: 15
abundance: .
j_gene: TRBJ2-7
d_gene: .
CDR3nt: TGTGCCAGCAGCTTTAGCGCGGGACTTCTCCACGAGCAGTACTTC
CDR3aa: CASSFSAGLLHEQYF

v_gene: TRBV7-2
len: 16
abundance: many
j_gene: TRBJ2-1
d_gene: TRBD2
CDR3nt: TGTGCCAGCAGCTCCCCGGCTAGCGGGGGTTTCTATGAGCAGTTCTTC
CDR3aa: CASSSPASGGFYEQFF

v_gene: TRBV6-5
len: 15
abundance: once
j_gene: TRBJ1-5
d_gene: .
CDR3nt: TGTGCCAGCAGTTACGGGGGGGTGGGCAATCAGCCCCAGCATTTT
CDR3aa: CASSYGGVGNQPQHF

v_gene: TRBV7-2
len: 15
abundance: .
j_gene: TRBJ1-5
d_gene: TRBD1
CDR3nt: TGTGCCAGCAGCTCCGGGACAGGGGGCTCTCAGCCCCAGCATTTT
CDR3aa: CASSSGTGGSQPQHF

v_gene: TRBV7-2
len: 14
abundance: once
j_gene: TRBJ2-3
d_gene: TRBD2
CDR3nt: TGTGCCAGCAGCCCCAGACTAGCGGGGAATACGCAGTATTTT
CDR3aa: CASSPRLAGNTQYF

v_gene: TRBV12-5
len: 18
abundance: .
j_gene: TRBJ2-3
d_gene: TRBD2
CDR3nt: TGTGCTAGTGGTTTGGCCCGAACCGGGACTACAAGCACAGATACGCAGTATTTT
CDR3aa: CASGLARTGTTSTDTQYF

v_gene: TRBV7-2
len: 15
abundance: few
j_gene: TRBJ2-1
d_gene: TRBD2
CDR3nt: TGTGCCAGCAGCTTAACTAGCGGGATATACAATGAGCAGTTCTTC
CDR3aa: CASSLTSGIYNEQFF

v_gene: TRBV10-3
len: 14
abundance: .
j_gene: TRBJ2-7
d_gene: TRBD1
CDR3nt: TGTGCCATCAGTGAGGACAGGGGGGTCGGCGAGCAGTACTTC
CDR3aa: CAISEDRGVGEQYF

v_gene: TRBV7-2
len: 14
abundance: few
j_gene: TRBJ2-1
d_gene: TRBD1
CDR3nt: TGTGCCAGCAGCTCACAGGGGTTTTACAATGAGCAGTTCTTC
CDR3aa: CASSSQGFYNEQFF

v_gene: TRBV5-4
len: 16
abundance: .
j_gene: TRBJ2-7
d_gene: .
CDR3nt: TGTGCCAGCAGCTACGGGGTTGGGGGGACTGTCTACGAGCAGTACTTC
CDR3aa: CASSYGVGGTVYEQYF

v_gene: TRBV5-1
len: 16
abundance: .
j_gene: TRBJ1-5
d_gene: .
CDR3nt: TGCGCCAGCAGCCCCTCGTCAGGCGACCCCTATCAGCCCCAGCATTTT
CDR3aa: CASSPSSGDPYQPQHF

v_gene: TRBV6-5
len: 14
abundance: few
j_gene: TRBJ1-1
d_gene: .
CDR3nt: TGTGCCAGCAGTTACGGGGGAGTAGGCACTGAAGCTTTCTTT
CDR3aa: CASSYGGVGTEAFF

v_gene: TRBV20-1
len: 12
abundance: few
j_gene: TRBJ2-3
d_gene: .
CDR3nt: TGCAGTGCACAATTGGGGGCAGATACGCAGTATTTT
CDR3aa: CSAQLGADTQYF

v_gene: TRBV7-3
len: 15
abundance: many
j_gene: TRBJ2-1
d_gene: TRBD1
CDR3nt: TGTGCCAGCAGCTATCAACAGGGGTCCTACAATGAGCAGTTCTTC
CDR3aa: CASSYQQGSYNEQFF

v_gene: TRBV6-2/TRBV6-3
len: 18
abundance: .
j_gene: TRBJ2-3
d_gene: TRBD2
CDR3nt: TGTACCAGCAGTTACGAGAGGAGAGGCGGGGGTCTCACAGATACGCAGTATTTT
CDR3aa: CTSSYERRGGGLTDTQYF

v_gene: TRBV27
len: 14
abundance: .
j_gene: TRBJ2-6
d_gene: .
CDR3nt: TGTGCCAGCAGTTTATATTACGGGGCCAACGTCCTGACTTTC
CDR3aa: CASSLYYGANVLTF

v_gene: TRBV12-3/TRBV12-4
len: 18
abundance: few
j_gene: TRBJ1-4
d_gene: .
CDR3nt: TGTGCCAGCAGTCTCCTGGGGGGTTGGTTAGCAACTAATGAAAAACTGTTTTTT
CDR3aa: CASSLLGGWLATNEKLFF

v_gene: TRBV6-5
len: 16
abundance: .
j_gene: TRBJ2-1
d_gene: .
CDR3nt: TGTGCCAGCAGTTACTGGTCCAGGAGACCAGACAATGAGCAGTTCTTC
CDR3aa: CASSYWSRRPDNEQFF

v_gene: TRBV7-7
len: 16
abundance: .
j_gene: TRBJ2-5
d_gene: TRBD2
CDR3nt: TGTGCCAGCAGCTTAGATACAGCGGGGGGGACAGAGACCCAGTACTTC
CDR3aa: CASSLDTAGGTETQYF

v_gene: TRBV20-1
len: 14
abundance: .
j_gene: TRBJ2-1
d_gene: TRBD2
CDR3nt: TGCAGTGCCCCGGGGGGGGCCTACTACAATGAGCAGTTCTTC
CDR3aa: CSAPGGAYYNEQFF

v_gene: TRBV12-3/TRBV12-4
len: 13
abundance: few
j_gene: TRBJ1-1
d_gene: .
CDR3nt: TGTGCCAGCAGTTACGCTCGGCGGGCTGAAGCTTTCTTT
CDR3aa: CASSYARRAEAFF

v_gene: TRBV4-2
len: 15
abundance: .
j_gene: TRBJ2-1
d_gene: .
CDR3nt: TGTGCCAGCAGCCAAGGGGACATAGGAGGGAATGAGCAGTTCTTC
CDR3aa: CASSQGDIGGNEQFF

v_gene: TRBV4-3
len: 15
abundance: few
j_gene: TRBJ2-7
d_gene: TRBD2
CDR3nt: TGCGCCAGCAGCCAAGGACTAGCGGGGGGTAACGAGCAGTACTTC
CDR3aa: CASSQGLAGGNEQYF

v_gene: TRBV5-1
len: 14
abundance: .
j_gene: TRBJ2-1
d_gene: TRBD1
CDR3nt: TGCGCCAGCAGCGCCGACAGGGTGATGGGTGAGCAGTTCTTC
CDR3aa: CASSADRVMGEQFF

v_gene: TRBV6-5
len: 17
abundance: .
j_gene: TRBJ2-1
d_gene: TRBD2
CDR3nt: TGTGCCAGCAGTTACACAGGGACTAGCGGGGGTTATGGTGAGCAGTTCTTC
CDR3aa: CASSYTGTSGGYGEQFF

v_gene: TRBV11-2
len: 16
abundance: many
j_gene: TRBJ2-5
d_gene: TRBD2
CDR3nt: TGTGCCAGCAGCTTCAGCCCGGGAGGTAGAAGGGAGACCCAGTACTTC
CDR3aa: CASSFSPGGRRETQYF

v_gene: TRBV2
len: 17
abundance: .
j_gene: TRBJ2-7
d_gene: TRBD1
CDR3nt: TGTGCCAGCAGTCAACCAGAAGGACAGGGACTTACCTACGAGCAGTACTTC
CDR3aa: CASSQPEGQGLTYEQYF

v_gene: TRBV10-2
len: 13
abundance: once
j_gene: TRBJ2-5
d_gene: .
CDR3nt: TGCGCCAGCAGTGGATGGATCCAAGAGACCCAGTACTTC
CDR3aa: CASSGWIQETQYF

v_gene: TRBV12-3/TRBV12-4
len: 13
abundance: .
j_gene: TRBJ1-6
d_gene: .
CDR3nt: TGTGCCAGCAGTTTAGTGGGCGACTCACCCCTCCACTTT
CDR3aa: CASSLVGDSPLHF

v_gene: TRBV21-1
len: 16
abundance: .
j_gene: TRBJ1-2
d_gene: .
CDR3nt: TGTGCCAGCAGCAAAGGCCTGGCGGGACAGGGATCGGGCTACACCTTC
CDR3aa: CASSKGLAGQGSGYTF

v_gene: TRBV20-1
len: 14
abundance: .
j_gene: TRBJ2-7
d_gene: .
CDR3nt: TGCAGTGCCCTCACGACTGGGGTCTCCTACGAGCAGTACTTC
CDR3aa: CSALTTGVSYEQYF

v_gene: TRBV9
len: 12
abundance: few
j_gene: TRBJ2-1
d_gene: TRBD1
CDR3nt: TGTGCCAGCAGGGCAGGGGGCAATGAGCAGTTCTTC
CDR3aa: CASRAGGNEQFF

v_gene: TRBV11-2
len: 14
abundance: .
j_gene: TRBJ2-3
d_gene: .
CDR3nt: TGTGCCAGCAGCTTACGACTGCACACAGATACGCAGTATTTT
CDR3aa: CASSLRLHTDTQYF

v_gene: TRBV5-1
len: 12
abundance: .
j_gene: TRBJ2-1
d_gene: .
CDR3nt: TGCGCCAGCAGTTGGGGTTTTAATGAGCAGTTCTTC
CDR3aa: CASSWGFNEQFF

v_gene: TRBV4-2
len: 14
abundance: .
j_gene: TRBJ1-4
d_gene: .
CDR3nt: TGTGCCAGCAGCCAAGAGCGACAGGCCGGGGGGCTGTTTTTT
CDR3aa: CASSQERQAGGLFF

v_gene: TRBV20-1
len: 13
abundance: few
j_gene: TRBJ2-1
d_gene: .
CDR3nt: TGCAGTGCTAGATCGGGGCCCAACAATGAGCAGTTCTTC
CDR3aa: CSARSGPNNEQFF

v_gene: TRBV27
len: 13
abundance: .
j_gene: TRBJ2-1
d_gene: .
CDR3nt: TGTGCCAGCAGTTTTCAGGGAGACAATGAGCAGTTCTTC
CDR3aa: CASSFQGDNEQFF

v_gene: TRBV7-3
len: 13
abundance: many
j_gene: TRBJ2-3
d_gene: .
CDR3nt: TGTGCCAGCAGCGTAACGGGCACAGATACGCAGTATTTT
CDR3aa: CASSVTGTDTQYF

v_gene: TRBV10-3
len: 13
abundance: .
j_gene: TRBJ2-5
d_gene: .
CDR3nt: TGTGCCATCAGTGAACGGACAGAAGAGACCCAGTACTTC
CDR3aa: CAISERTEETQYF

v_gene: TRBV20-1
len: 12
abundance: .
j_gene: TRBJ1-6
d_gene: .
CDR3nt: TGCAGCGCTGGACTCCAGGATTCACCCCTCCACTTT
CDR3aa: CSAGLQDSPLHF

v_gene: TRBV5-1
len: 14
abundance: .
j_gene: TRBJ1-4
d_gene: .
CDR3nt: TGCGCCAGCAGCTTGTCCGGGGGAGGTGAAAAACTGTTTTTT
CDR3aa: CASSLSGGGEKLFF

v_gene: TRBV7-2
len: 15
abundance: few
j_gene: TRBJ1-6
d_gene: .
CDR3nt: TGTGCCAGCAGCTTAAGCAGCCAAACGGGATCACCCCTCCACTTT
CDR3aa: CASSLSSQTGSPLHF

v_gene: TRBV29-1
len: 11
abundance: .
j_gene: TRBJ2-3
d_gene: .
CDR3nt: TGCAACGTAAGAATCACAGATACGCAGTATTTT
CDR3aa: CNVRITDTQYF

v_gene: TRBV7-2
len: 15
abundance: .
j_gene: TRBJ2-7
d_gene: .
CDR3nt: TGTGCCAGCAGCACGGGACTCTCAATGGGCACTGAGCAGTACTTC
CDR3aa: CASSTGLSMGTEQYF

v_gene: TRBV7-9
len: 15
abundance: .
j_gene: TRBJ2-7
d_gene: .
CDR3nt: TGTGCCAGCAGCTATACCAGAAGGGGATCATACGAGCAGTACTTC
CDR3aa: CASSYTRRGSYEQYF

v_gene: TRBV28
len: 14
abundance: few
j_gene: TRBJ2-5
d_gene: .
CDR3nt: TGTGCCAGCACGAAAGGGGGGACGGGAGAGACCCAGTACTTC
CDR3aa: CASTKGGTGETQYF

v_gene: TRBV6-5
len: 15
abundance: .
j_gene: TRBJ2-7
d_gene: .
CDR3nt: TGTGCCAGCAGTTACAACTCAAAAGGCCCCTACGAGCAGTACTTC
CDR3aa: CASSYNSKGPYEQYF

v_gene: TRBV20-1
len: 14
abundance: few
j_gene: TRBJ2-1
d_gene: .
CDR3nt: TGCAGTGCACAAACGGACACCTCCTACAATGAGCAGTTCTTC
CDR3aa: CSAQTDTSYNEQFF

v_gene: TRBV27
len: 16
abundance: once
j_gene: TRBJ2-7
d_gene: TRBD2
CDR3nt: TGTGCCAGCAGTTTAGCTAGCGGGAGGGATGTCTACGAGCAGTACTTC
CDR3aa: CASSLASGRDVYEQYF

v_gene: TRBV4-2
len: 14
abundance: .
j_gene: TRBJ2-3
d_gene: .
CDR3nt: TGTGCCAGCAGCCGACTAGAGGGCACAGATACGCAGTATTTT
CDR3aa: CASSRLEGTDTQYF

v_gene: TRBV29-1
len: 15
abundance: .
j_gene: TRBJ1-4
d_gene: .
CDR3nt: TGCAGCGTTGGCCCCCAGGGGACCGGGAATGAAAAACTGTTTTTT
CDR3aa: CSVGPQGTGNEKLFF

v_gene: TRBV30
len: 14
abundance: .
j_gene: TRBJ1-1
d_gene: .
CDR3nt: TGTGCCTGGACGGGGGGGAGAACGGTATCCGAAGCTTTCTTT
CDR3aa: CAWTGGRTVSEAFF

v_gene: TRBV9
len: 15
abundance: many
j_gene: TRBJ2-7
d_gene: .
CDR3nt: TGTGCCAGCAGCGTAGAGGGCGGGACCACCTACGAGCAGTACTTC
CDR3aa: CASSVEGGTTYEQYF

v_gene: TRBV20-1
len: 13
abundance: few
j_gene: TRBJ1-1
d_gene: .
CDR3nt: TGCAGTGCTAGAACCCAACCGAAGCCTGAAGCTTTCTTT
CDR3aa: CSARTQPKPEAFF

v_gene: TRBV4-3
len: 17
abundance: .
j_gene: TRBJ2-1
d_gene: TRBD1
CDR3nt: TGCGCCAGCAGTACGGGACAGGGGGGATTTACCTACAATGAGCAGTTCTTC
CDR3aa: CASSTGQGGFTYNEQFF

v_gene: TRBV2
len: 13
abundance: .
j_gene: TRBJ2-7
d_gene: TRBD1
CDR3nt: TGTGCCAGCAACGGACAGGATGGCTACGAGCAGTACTTC
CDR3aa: CASNGQDGYEQYF